This TCR beta chain was identified during a study of early T cells in non-severe SARS-CoV-2 infection. The overall study: The study sequenced bulk RNA from unsorted whole blood, with chains unpaired.

Attachment of unique molecular identifiers was made to individual cDNA molecules. MiXCR, applied by TCRdb to the 5' RACE reads, yields one record per CDR3 protein. The sample has some 87,000 distinct CDR3 sequences, about 13% seen once. The CDR3 covers 14 residues. CDR1 MNHEY and CDR2 SMNVEV come from the germline V gene (reference sequence). The V gene lost 4 bases and the J gene lost 2 bases, with 9 bases spanning the gap. The table lists this clonotype with many counts. Its matching antigen is unknown. General observations from the study: VDJdb-based matching was biased toward anti-spike CD8 responses and missed private and CD4 specificities.

This clonotype was obtained from an adult who was a healthcare worker with PCR-confirmed SARS-CoV-2 infection or an uninfected control (not recorded which). This chain joins TRBV27 and TRBJ1-3; D not certain. What was sequenced was whole blood. The CDR3 spells CASSSRPPGNTIYF. DNA for the CDR3: TGTGCCAGCAGTTCTAGGCCCCCTGGAAACACCATATATTTT.